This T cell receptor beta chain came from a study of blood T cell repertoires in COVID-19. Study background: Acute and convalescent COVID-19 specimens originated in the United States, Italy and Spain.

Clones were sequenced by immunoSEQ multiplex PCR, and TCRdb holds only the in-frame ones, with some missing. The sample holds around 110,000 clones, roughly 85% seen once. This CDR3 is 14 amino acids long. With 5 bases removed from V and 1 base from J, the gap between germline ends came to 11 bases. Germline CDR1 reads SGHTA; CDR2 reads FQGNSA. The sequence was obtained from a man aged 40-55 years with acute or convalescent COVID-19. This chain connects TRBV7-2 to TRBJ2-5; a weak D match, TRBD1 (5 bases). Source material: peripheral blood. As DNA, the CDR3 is TGTGCCAGCAGCCCGGGCAGGGTCCAAGAGACCCAGTACTTC. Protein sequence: CASSPGRVQETQYF.